Each of the 21 T cell receptor beta chains below was sequenced from the same sample in a study of blood T cell repertoires in COVID-19. Measured with immunoSEQ multiplex PCR; TCRdb has only the in-frame clones, and not every one. The sample has 65,000 to 95,000 clones; about 80% are singletons. Material: peripheral blood. All receptors derive from a man aged 50 to 60 with active or convalescent COVID-19.

The V call is TRBV4-1, the J call TRBJ2-1, with TRBD2 identical over 14 bases. The CDR3 has 19 residues. The V gene end was trimmed by 0 bases and the J gene end by 3 bases; junction bases not matched to a gene: 7. Germline V gives CDR1 MGHRA, CDR2 YSYEKL. CDR3 protein: CASSQDWRLAGGRYNEQFF. In DNA, the CDR3 is TGCGCCAGCAGCCAAGATTGGAGACTAGCGGGGGGGCGCTACAATGAGCAGTTCTTC.

V usage is TRBV9 and J usage is TRBJ2-2; TRBD1 is a possible D gene (6 bases). The CDR3 extends over 18 amino acids. V gave up 2 bases and J gave up 5 bases, with 22 bases separating them. Germline V lookup: CDR1 SGDLS, CDR2 YYNGEE. The CDR3 nucleotides are TGTGCCAGCAGCGTGGCCACAGTAGGGGGATTACGGACCGGGGAGCTGTTTTTT. It codes for CASSVATVGGLRTGELFF. The full variable domain, rest sourced from reference TRBV9 and TRBJ2-2, is DSGVTQTPKHLITATGQRVTLRCSPRSGDLSVYWYQQSLDQGLQFLIQYYNGEERAKGNILERFSAQQFPDLHSELNLSSLELGDSALYFCASSVATVGGLRTGELFFGEGSRLTVL.

V and J are TRBV5-7 and TRBJ2-7, with 7 bases matching TRBD2. TRBV5-7 is an open reading frame whose function is uncertain. The junction had 6 bases not matched to a gene; V was cut back by 3 bases and J by 6 bases. The CDR3 has 13 residues. The CDR3 region has the DNA TGTGCCAGCAGCTCCCCCCCGGGGGGCGAGCAGTACTTC. It encodes CASSSPPGGEQYF.

This clone was detected only a few times. This chain joins TRBV4-1 and TRBJ2-7, with 7 bases aligning to TRBD1. The CDR3 has 15 amino acids. Looked up from germline, CDR1 is MGHRA and CDR2 is YSYEKL. The V gene end was trimmed by 4 bases and the J gene end by 4 bases; junction bases not matched to a gene: 10. CDR3 loop: CASSPEQGMGYEQYF. The CDR3, as DNA: TGCGCCAGCAGCCCCGAACAGGGGATGGGATACGAGCAGTACTTC.

The table lists this clone with a few counts. The rearrangement uses TRBV3-1 (or the pseudogene TRBV3-2) and TRBJ2-1, with 9 bases lining up with TRBD2. Germline values: CDR1 LGHDT, CDR2 YNNKEL (reference sequence). The CDR3 contains 15 residues. Trimming removed 1 base from V and 7 bases from J; junction bases left unmatched: 5. The CDR3 DNA is TGTGCCAGCAGCCAAGTGCCTAGCGGGGAGAATGAGCAGTTCTTC. Translated: CASSQVPSGENEQFF.

The chain uses TRBV28 and TRBJ1-6; perhaps TRBD1 as D (5 bases). Germline CDR1 reads MDHEN; CDR2 reads SYDVKM. The V end was cut by 3 bases, the J end by 8 bases, with 14 bases between. This CDR3 has 15 amino acids. The CDR3 bases are TGTGCCAGCAGTTTGGTCGGGGGTCAGGATTCACCCCTCCACTTT. This sequence encodes CASSLVGGQDSPLHF.

The chain uses TRBV6-6 and TRBJ2-5; 9 bases agree with TRBD1. The V gene's germline CDR1 is MNHNY and CDR2 SVGAGI (reference sequence). Germline trimming cut 4 bases from V and 5 bases from J; bases unmatched to any gene: 8. The CDR3 extends over 15 amino acids. The CDR3 DNA is TGTGCCAGCAGTTCGGGAACAGGGGGCAGGGAGACCCAGTACTTC. This translates into CASSSGTGGRETQYF.

The chain links TRBV3-1 (or the pseudogene TRBV3-2) to TRBJ1-6; 8 bases are a match to TRBD1. The junction had 9 bases not matched to a gene; V was cut back by 5 bases and J by 3 bases. CDR3 length: 17 amino acids. Germline V CDR1 and CDR2: LGHDT, YNNKEL (reference sequence). The CDR3 DNA reads TGTGCCAGCAGCGACCGGACAGGGAAGGGCTATAATTCACCCCTCCACTTT. This gives the protein CASSDRTGKGYNSPLHF.

Remarks on this clone: Other DNA sequences within the sample encode an identical CDR3. The chain joins TRBV9 to TRBJ2-3, with D uncertain. Deletions cut 0 bases from V and 2 bases from J, with 13 bases between. The CDR3 totals 16 residues. Germline-derived CDR1 and CDR2 are SGDLS and YYNGEE. Written as DNA, the CDR3 is TGTGCCAGCAGCGTAGCGGTGCTCCCTTCCACAGATACGCAGTATTTT. This sequence encodes CASSVAVLPSTDTQYF.

The chain couples TRBV11-2 to TRBJ2-3, with TRBD2 matching over 7 bases. Trimming removed 5 bases from V and 4 bases from J; junction bases left unmatched: 9. CDR1 is SGHAT and CDR2 is FQNNGV in the germline V gene. This CDR3 is built from 15 residues. The CDR3 bases are TGTGCCAGCAGCGCCCCCGGGACTACTCCAGATACGCAGTATTTT. Residues: CASSAPGTTPDTQYF.

The gene calls are TRBV30 and TRBJ1-1, with D perhaps matching TRBD1 (6 bases). The CDR3 length is 14 residues. CDR1 is GTSNPN and CDR2 is SVGIG in the germline V gene (reference sequence). The V and J ends lost 0 bases and 5 bases respectively, with 13 bases between them. CDR3 nucleotide sequence: TGTGCCTGGAGTGTTACCAGGGGACGTACTGAAGCTTTCTTT. It yields the protein CAWSVTRGRTEAFF.

The CDR3 is CASSQVGRGGTYEQFF. CDR3 sequence (DNA): TGTGCCAGCAGCCAAGTAGGGCGGGGAGGTACCTATGAGCAGTTCTTC. The V and J genes are TRBV4-2 and TRBJ2-1, with D perhaps matching TRBD2 (6 bases). Trimming cost V 1 base and J 8 bases, with 18 bases left between them. CDR1 is LGHNA and CDR2 is YNFKEQ in the germline V gene. The CDR3 length is 16 residues.

The CDR3 reads CASSLDLAGEVELFF. For the CDR3, the DNA is TGCGCCAGCAGCTTGGATCTAGCGGGGGAGGTGGAGCTGTTTTTT. This chain joins TRBV5-1 and TRBJ2-2; 10 bases are shared with TRBD2. The CDR3 consists of 15 residues. V lost 0 bases to trimming and J lost 10 bases; unmatched junction nucleotides: 6. Germline CDR1 is SGHRS and CDR2 is YFSETQ.

The genes are TRBV7-6 and TRBJ2-3; 9 nucleotides align to TRBD1. Germline trimming cut 6 bases from V and 1 base from J; bases unmatched to any gene: 14. Per the germline V gene, CDR1 is SGHVS and CDR2 is FNYEAQ. CDR3 length: 18 amino acids. The CDR3 loop is CASSSGQGTPWGTDTQYF. The CDR3 DNA reads as TGTGCCAGCAGTTCCGGACAGGGGACACCCTGGGGCACAGATACGCAGTATTTT.

In this sample, this clone turned up once. The chain has TRBV5-4 and TRBJ2-7; weak D call: TRBD2 (6 bases). The V and J ends lost 0 bases and 3 bases respectively, with 7 bases between them. This CDR3 is built from 13 residues. The V gene's germline CDR1 is SGHNT and CDR2 YYREEE (reference sequence). The CDR3 loop reads CASSLDGGYEQYF. The CDR3 region has the DNA TGTGCCAGCAGCTTGGACGGGGGCTACGAGCAGTACTTC.

The V call is TRBV18, the J call TRBJ2-1; TRBD2 aligns across 12 bases. Per the germline V gene, CDR1 is KGHSH and CDR2 is LQKENI. V shed 3 bases, J shed 8 bases, and the junction held 5 bases outside the gene matches. The CDR3 length is 15 residues. As DNA, the CDR3 is TGTGCCAGCTCACCCTCTAGCGGGGGGGCATATGAGCAGTTCTTC. Amino acid sequence: CASSPSSGGAYEQFF.

The V and J genes are TRBV30 and TRBJ2-7, with D possibly matching TRBD2 (6 bases). There are 13 residues in the CDR3. Deletions cut 0 bases from V and 5 bases from J, with 11 bases between. Germline values: CDR1 GTSNPN, CDR2 SVGIG (reference sequence). The CDR3 protein is CAWSVGGVDEQYF. The CDR3, as DNA: TGTGCCTGGAGTGTAGGAGGGGTTGACGAGCAGTACTTC.

The chain combines TRBV19 with TRBJ2-5; 7 nucleotides agree with TRBD1. The CDR3 extends over 15 amino acids. J gave up 5 bases and V 5 bases, and 11 bases lay outside the gene matches. CDR1 is LNHDA and CDR2 is SQIVND in the germline V gene (reference sequence). The DNA for the CDR3 is TGTGCCAGTAGTTCCCAGTTTGACAGGGCGGAGACCCAGTACTTC. Its translation: CASSSQFDRAETQYF.

This clone was observed a handful of times. One junction end disagrees with the germline gene, perhaps due to a read error. The rearrangement links TRBV18 to TRBJ1-2; 11 positions agree with TRBD1. Germline V CDR1 and CDR2: KGHSH, LQKENI. CDR3 size: 14 residues. The CDR3 spells CASSPPGQGVGDSF. CDR3 coding DNA: TGTGCCAGCTCACCACCGGGACAGGGGGTCGGCGATTCCTTC.

The CDR3 reads CASSLRWGQGRNQPQHF. The DNA of the CDR3 is TGTGCCAGCAGCTTGAGGTGGGGACAGGGTCGGAATCAGCCCCAGCATTTT. V is TRBV7-8 and J is TRBJ1-5, with TRBD1 matching 9 bases. CDR1 SGHVS and CDR2 FQNEAQ come from the germline V gene. V lost 3 bases and J lost 4; bases outside the gene matches: 10. CDR3 size: 17 residues.

V gene TRBV7-9 combines with J gene TRBJ2-7; 9 bases map to TRBD2. Germline V lookup: CDR1 SEHNR, CDR2 FQNEAQ (reference sequence). The V and J ends lost 1 base and 0 bases, in that order; junction bases with no gene match: 4. This CDR3 has 16 residues. The CDR3 sequence is CASSLVGGGASYEQYF. CDR3 sequence (DNA): TGTGCCAGCAGCTTAGTTGGCGGGGGGGCCTCCTACGAGCAGTACTTC.